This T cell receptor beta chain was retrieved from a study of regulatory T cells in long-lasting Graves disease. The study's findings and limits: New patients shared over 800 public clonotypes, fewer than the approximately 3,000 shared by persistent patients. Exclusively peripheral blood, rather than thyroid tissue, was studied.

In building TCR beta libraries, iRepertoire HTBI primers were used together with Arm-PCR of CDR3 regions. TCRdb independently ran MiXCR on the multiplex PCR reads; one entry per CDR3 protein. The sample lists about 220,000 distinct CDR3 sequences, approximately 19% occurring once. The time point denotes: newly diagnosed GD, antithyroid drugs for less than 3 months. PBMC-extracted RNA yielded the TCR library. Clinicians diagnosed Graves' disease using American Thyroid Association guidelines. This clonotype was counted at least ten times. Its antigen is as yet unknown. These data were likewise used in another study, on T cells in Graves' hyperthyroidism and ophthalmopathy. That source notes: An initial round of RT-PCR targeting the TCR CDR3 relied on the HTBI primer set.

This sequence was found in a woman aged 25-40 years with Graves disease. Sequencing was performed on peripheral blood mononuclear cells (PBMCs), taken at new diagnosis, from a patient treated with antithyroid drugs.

For the CDR3, the DNA is TGTGCCAGCAGGGACAGTCTCATGGGGACTGAAGCTTTCTTT. Its protein product is CASRDSLMGTEAFF. This chain uses TRBV2 with TRBJ1-1, with D possibly being TRBD1 (6 bases). Germline V gene lookup returns CDR1 SNHLY and CDR2 FYNNEI. Between the trimmed V and J ends, which lost 6 bases and 5 bases, there was a span of 16 bases. This CDR3 is built from 14 residues.